Presented here are 3 T cell receptor beta chains from one specimen sequenced in a study of OX40 agonist ivuxolimab in advanced cancers. This table comes from immunoSEQ multiplex PCR, and its TCRdb copy is limited to in-frame clones, with some not included. Of around 74,000 clones listed, roughly 90% were seen once; the top ten hold roughly 0.56%. Here the sequenced sample was CD4+ or CD8+ T cells sorted from blood, taken in a trial of the OX40 agonist ivuxolimab. Receptors were obtained from an adult with an advanced solid tumor such as melanoma, head and neck, liver or kidney cancer.

The rearrangement uses TRBV2 and TRBJ1-3; maybe TRBD1 (5 bases). The CDR3 length is 16 residues. Germline CDR1 SNHLY, CDR2 FYNNEI. The V end lost 3 bases, the J end lost 0 bases, and 12 bases lay between the germline ends. The CDR3 DNA follows: TGTGCCAGCAGTGACCGGGGGACGATCTCTGGAAACACCATATATTTT. Translation gives CASSDRGTISGNTIYF.

This chain connects TRBV5-4 to TRBJ2-7; 7 nucleotides line up with TRBD2. V gave up 6 bases and J gave up 6 bases; unmatched junction bases: 9. CDR1 is SGHNT and CDR2 is YYREEE in the germline V gene (reference sequence). The CDR3 loop spans 13 amino acids. The CDR3 is CASTAGLDGEQYF. Here the CDR3 DNA reads TGTGCCAGCACCGCCGGACTAGACGGCGAGCAGTACTTC. Looking up the rest from reference TRBV5-4 and TRBJ2-7 gives the full variable domain: ETGVTQSPTHLIKTRGQQVTLRCSSQSGHNTVSWYQQALGQGPQFIFQYYREEENGRGNFPPRFSGLQFPNYSSELNVNALELDDSALYLCASTAGLDGEQYFGPGTRLTVT.

J is TRBJ2-7 and V is TRBV5-4; 13 bases are a match to TRBD2. This CDR3 comprises 15 residues. V trimming: 4 bases; J trimming: 4 bases; junction bases outside the gene matches: 5. CDR1 SGHNT and CDR2 YYREEE come from the germline V gene (reference sequence). CDR3 DNA sequence: TGTGCCAGCAGCCCTGGACTAGCGGGAGCTTACGAGCAGTACTTC. Its translation: CASSPGLAGAYEQYF.